This passage covers 10 T cell receptor beta chains from one sample sequenced in a study of glioma-infiltrating T cells. Amplification of TCR alpha and beta CDR3 regions from RNA used iRepertoire nested multiplex PCR. TCRdb redid the calling of the multiplex PCR reads with MiXCR, one entry per CDR3 protein. This table has 150,000 or so distinct CDR3 sequences, approximately 40% appearing once. The sample comprised glioma tissue, nonneoplastic brain tissue, or PBMCs (not recorded which). Every receptor here comes from a human donor with low-grade glioma or glioblastoma, undergoing nonglioma brain surgery, or in good health (not recorded which).

This rearrangement joins TRBV24-1 to TRBJ2-5; no clear D gene. Germline CDR1 KGHDR, CDR2 SFDVKD. Between the trimmed V and J ends, which lost 4 bases and 1 base, there was a span of 12 bases. The CDR3 has 15 amino acids. CDR3 nucleotide sequence: TGTGCCACCAGTGACTCAACGGTACTCCAAGAGACCCAGTACTTC. It specifies CATSDSTVLQETQYF.

A few counts support this clonotype. The genes are TRBV20-1 and TRBJ1-1, with 8 bases lining up with TRBD1. The length of the CDR3 is 13 residues. Germline CDR1 reads DFQATT; CDR2 reads SNEGSKA (reference sequence). Trimming cost V 6 bases and J 7 bases; bases outside gene matches: 10. The CDR3 spells CSAPGQGADEAFF. The CDR3 coding sequence is TGCAGTGCCCCCGGACAGGGTGCTGATGAAGCTTTCTTT.

This clonotype was observed a handful of times. The chain joins TRBV28 to TRBJ1-1, with a tentative D call TRBD1 (6 bases). From germline, CDR1 is MDHEN and CDR2 SYDVKM. The CDR3 has 14 residues. Trimming pared 1 base from V and 2 bases from J, leaving 8 bases between. CDR3 sequence (DNA): TGTGCCAGCAGTTTATCAGGGGTCAACACTGAAGCTTTCTTT. It yields the protein CASSLSGVNTEAFF.

The chain employs TRBV20-1 and TRBJ2-5; 9 nucleotides agree with TRBD1. Germline CDR1 and CDR2: DFQATT and SNEGSKA (reference sequence). V was clipped by 0 bases and J by 4 bases; unmatched bases: 9. The CDR3 totals 16 residues. CDR3 region: CSARDSGTGHSETQYF. For the CDR3, the DNA is TGCAGTGCTAGAGATTCGGGGACAGGGCATTCAGAGACCCAGTACTTC.

The rearrangement links TRBV20-1 to TRBJ1-2; no firm D call. This CDR3 is built from 13 residues. Germline V gene lookup returns CDR1 DFQATT and CDR2 SNEGSKA (reference sequence). V was cut by 1 base and J by 4 bases, with 10 bases left in between. CDR3 coding DNA: TGCAGTGCTAGAGGGAAGGACGGCTATGGCTACACCTTC. It translates to CSARGKDGYGYTF.

The V gene is TRBV4-1, the J gene TRBJ2-3; TRBD2 might be the D (6 bases). CDR1 MGHRA and CDR2 YSYEKL come from the germline V gene. V was trimmed by 2 bases and J by 10 bases, leaving 13 bases between them. CDR3 length: 13 amino acids. CDR3 nucleotide sequence: TGCGCCAGCAGCCAAAATACCGGGACTCCGCAGTATTTT. Translating gives CASSQNTGTPQYF.

In this sample, this clonotype turned up once. The chain is built from TRBV6-1 and TRBJ2-1, with D possibly matching TRBD1 (7 bases). In germline, CDR1 is MNHNS, CDR2 SASEGT. The V gene lost 5 bases and the J gene lost 9 bases, with 20 bases spanning the gap. The CDR3 runs 15 residues. The CDR3 sequence: CASSLFPGGMVEQFF. The CDR3 DNA follows: TGTGCCAGCAGTTTATTCCCAGGGGGGATGGTTGAGCAGTTCTTC.

This sequence joins TRBV28 and TRBJ2-1, with D possibly matching TRBD1 (7 bases). This CDR3 region has 16 residues. Trimming took 6 bases from V and 0 from J, leaving 15 bases between them. Germline V gene data show CDR1 as MDHEN and CDR2 as SYDVKM. The CDR3 bases are TGTGCCAGCAGAACTTCAGGGGGGAGCTCCTACAATGAGCAGTTCTTC. It translates to CASRTSGGSSYNEQFF.

The chain has TRBV7-9 and TRBJ1-1, with D unclear. Trimming took 1 base from V and 2 from J, leaving 5 bases between them. CDR1 is SEHNR, CDR2 FQNEAQ, per germline (reference sequence). The CDR3 is 13 amino acids. CDR3 nucleotides: TGTGCCAGCAGCTTAGTCGCCAACACTGAAGCTTTCTTT. The encoded protein is CASSLVANTEAFF.

As regards this clonotype: Since no conserved phenylalanine or tryptophan closes the CDR3, a read error is the likely cause. The CDR3 reads CASRRNSEQFL. Written as DNA, the CDR3 is TGTGCCTCAAGGAGAAATTCTGAGCAGTTCCTC. V and J are TRBV2 and TRBJ2-1, with unresolved D. With 11 bases removed from V and 9 bases from J, the gap between germline ends came to 14 bases. The CDR3 loop spans 11 amino acids. CDR1 is SNHLY and CDR2 is FYNNEI in the germline V gene.